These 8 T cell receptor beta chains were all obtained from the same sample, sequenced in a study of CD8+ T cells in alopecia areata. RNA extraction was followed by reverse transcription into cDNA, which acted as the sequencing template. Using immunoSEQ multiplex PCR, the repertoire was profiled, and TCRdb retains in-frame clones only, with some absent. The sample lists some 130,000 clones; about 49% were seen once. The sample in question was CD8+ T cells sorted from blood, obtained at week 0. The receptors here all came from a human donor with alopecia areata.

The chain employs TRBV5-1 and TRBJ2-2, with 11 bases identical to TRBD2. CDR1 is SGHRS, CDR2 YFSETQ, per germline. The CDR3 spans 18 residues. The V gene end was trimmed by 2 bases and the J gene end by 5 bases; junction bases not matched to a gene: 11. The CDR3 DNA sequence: TGCGCCAGCAGCTTCCCCCCTAGCGGGGGGCCGAGTACCGGGGAGCTGTTTTTT. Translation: CASSFPPSGGPSTGELFF.

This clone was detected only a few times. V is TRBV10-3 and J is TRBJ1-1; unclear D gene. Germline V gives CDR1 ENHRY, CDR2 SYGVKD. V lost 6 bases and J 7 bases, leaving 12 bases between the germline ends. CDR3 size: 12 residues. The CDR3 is CAIRNPDREAFF. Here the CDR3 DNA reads TGTGCCATCAGGAACCCGGACCGTGAAGCTTTCTTT.

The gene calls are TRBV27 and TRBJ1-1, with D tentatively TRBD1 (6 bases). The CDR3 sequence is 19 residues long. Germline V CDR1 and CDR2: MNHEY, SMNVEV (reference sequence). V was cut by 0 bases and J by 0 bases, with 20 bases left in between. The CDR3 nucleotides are TGTGCCAGCAGTTTATCGTTGTATCGTGAGGGGGTCATGAACACTGAAGCTTTCTTT. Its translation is CASSLSLYREGVMNTEAFF.

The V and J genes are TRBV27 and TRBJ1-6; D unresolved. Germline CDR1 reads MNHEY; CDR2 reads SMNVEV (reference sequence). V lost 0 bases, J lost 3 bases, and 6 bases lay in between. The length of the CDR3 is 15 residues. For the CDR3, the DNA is TGTGCCAGCAGTTTATCCGAGGACTATAATTCACCCCTCCACTTT. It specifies CASSLSEDYNSPLHF.

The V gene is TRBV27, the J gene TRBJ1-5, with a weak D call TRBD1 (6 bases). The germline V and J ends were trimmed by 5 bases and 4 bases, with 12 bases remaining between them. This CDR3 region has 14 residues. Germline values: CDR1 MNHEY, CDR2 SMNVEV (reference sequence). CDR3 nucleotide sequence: TGTGCCAGCAGTCCACAGGGAGGGAATCAGCCCCAGCATTTT. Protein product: CASSPQGGNQPQHF.

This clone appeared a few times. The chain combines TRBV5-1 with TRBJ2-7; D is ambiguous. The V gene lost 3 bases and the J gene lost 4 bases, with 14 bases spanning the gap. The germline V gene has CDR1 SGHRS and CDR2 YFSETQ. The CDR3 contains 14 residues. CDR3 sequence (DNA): TGCGCCAGCAGCTATGAATCGACCCGTTACGAGCAGTACTTC. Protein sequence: CASSYESTRYEQYF.

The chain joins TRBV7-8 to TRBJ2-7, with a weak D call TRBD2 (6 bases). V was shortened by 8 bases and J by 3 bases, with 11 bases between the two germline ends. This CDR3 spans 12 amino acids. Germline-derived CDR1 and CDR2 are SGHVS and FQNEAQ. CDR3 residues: CASGDLGYEQYF. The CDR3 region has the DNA TGTGCCAGCGGGGACTTGGGCTACGAGCAGTACTTC.

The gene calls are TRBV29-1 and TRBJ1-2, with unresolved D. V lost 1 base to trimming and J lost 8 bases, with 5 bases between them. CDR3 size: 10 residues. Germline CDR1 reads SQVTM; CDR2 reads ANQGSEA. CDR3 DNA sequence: TGCAGCGTTGAAGTTAAGGGCTACACCTTC. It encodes CSVEVKGYTF.